The present T cell receptor beta chain was sequenced within a study of molecular identifiers for immune sequencing clone quantification. Findings and limits, study-wide: Spiked Jurkat TCR RNA originating from one cell could reportedly be identified amid about a million naive cells. Clones exceeding 20 RNA copies carried over 97% of effector molecules but under 1% of naive-cell molecules. Identical TCR molecules can share a barcode, and this sharing could underestimate highly expanded clone sizes.

Trimming cost V 4 bases and J 1 base, with 14 bases left between them. Germline assignment: CDR1 LNHDA and CDR2 SQIVND (reference sequence). The CDR3 contains 15 residues. By share, this clonotype counts as medium-sized. Its antigen is as yet unknown. Preparation methods for the bulk TCR libraries were those previously described, with listed TCR primers. TCRdb called the PCR reads again in MiXCR, with one record for every CDR3 protein. The sample lists 7,500 to 10,000 distinct CDR3 sequences; over 13% were seen once. The source material was naive CD8+ T cells from blood, with Jurkat cell RNA spiked in. Indicated subset: FACS-sorted CD8+CD4-CCR7+CD45RA+ naive T cells. The chain has TRBV19 and TRBJ2-7; D is unresolved. This sequence originates from a human donor in good health. Some libraries in this study had Jurkat cell RNA spiked in. In DNA, the CDR3 is TGTGCCAGTAGTACCTTCGACGGCCCTTCCTACGAGCAGTACTTC. Its translation is CASSTFDGPSYEQYF.